This TCR beta chain is from a study of regulatory T cells in long-lasting Graves disease. On the study more broadly: Antithyroid drugs had been taken by newly diagnosed Graves' patients for under 3 months.

Study-level points and caveats: Comparison showed that persistent patients shared more public clonotypes (about 3,000) than new patients (about 970).

V trimming: 6 bases; J trimming: 4 bases; junction bases outside the gene matches: 9. This CDR3 is 15 amino acids long. Germline V gives CDR1 DFQATT, CDR2 SNEGSKA (reference sequence). A single count supports this clonotype. Its matching antigen is unknown. Noted time point: newly diagnosed GD, antithyroid drugs for less than 3 months. With RNA extracted from PBMCs as input, the TCR library was made. In building TCR beta libraries, iRepertoire HTBI primers were used together with Arm-PCR of CDR3 regions. From the multiplex PCR reads, TCRdb called clonotypes with MiXCR, one entry per CDR3 protein. The repertoire holds about 420,000 distinct CDR3 sequences, with around 17% as singletons. These data are also associated with another study on T cells in Graves' hyperthyroidism and ophthalmopathy.

The chain links TRBV20-1 to TRBJ1-6, with 7 bases fitting TRBD1. Sequencing was performed on peripheral blood mononuclear cells (PBMCs), taken at new diagnosis, from a patient treated with antithyroid drugs. The clonotype was recovered from a woman aged 18-29 years with Graves disease. Here the CDR3 reads CSAPQGQRYNSPLHF. Here the CDR3 DNA reads TGCAGTGCCCCACAGGGACAGAGATATAATTCACCCCTCCACTTT.